One sample yielded the 17 T cell receptor beta chains listed below, sequenced in a study of long-term antiretroviral therapy in people with HIV. Survey-level immunoSEQ v3.0 assays were run. Sequencing was performed with immunoSEQ multiplex PCR; in TCRdb, only in-frame clones are kept and a portion is missing. The sample consists of around 16,000 clones, less than 95% of them appearing once. The sequencing used unsorted PBMCs, collected 6.4 years after starting antiretroviral therapy. These receptors were taken from a woman in her 50s with HIV.

This clone was seen once. The CDR3 DNA follows: TGCAGCGTTGCTAGTAGTGTGGATACGCAGTATTTT. As protein: CSVASSVDTQYF. V gene TRBV29-1 combines with J gene TRBJ2-3; D is uncertain. Germline V CDR1 and CDR2: SQVTM, ANQGSEA. V was pared by 4 bases and J by 6 bases, with 11 bases between. This CDR3 contains 12 residues.

This chain connects TRBV18 to TRBJ2-2; D is undetermined. V lost 3 bases and J 4 bases, leaving 6 bases between the germline ends. Germline assignment: CDR1 KGHSH and CDR2 LQKENI. CDR3 length equals 13 residues. The CDR3 DNA is TGTGCCAGCTCACCTCCTCGCACCGGGGAGCTGTTTTTT. This translates into CASSPPRTGELFF.

The table lists this clone with a count of one. V gene TRBV14 combines with J gene TRBJ2-7, with D perhaps matching TRBD1 (7 bases). The CDR3 has 15 amino acids. In germline, CDR1 is SGHDN, CDR2 FVKESK. The V and J ends lost 0 bases and 3 bases respectively, with 12 bases between them. CDR3 sequence: CASSQEGGQNYEQYF. The DNA for the CDR3 is TGTGCCAGCAGCCAAGAGGGGGGACAGAACTACGAGCAGTACTTC.

The chain carries TRBV4-2 and TRBJ2-7; 8 bases agree with TRBD2. The length of the CDR3 is 16 residues. Trimming took 3 bases from V and 3 from J; bases not matched to a gene: 10. Germline-derived CDR1 and CDR2 are LGHNA and YNFKEQ. CDR3 amino acids: CASSQQPLAGGYEQYF. The CDR3 DNA reads TGTGCCAGCAGCCAGCAGCCCCTGGCGGGAGGCTACGAGCAGTACTTC.

V is TRBV5-1 and J is TRBJ2-3; D is unclear. Germline CDR1 SGHRS, CDR2 YFSETQ. The CDR3 covers 14 residues. V shed 0 bases and J shed 5 bases, with 10 bases lying between them. The CDR3 nucleotides read TGCGCCAGCAGCTTGGATCGTGAGCTAGATACGCAGTATTTT. Encoded protein: CASSLDRELDTQYF.

This chain links TRBV9 with TRBJ1-1; possible D gene TRBD1, 6 bases. The germline V and J ends were trimmed by 2 bases and 0 bases, with 11 bases remaining between them. Germline V gene lookup returns CDR1 SGDLS and CDR2 YYNGEE. The CDR3 consists of 15 residues. The CDR3 is CASSVKGEMNTEAFF. CDR3 DNA sequence: TGTGCCAGCAGCGTGAAGGGGGAGATGAACACTGAAGCTTTCTTT.

This chain links TRBV9 with TRBJ1-4, with D possibly being TRBD1 (6 bases). CDR1 and CDR2 from the germline V gene are SGDLS and YYNGEE. Trimming pared 3 bases from V and 4 bases from J, leaving 13 bases between. The CDR3 is made up of 15 amino acids. The CDR3 sequence is CASSDQQGGNEKLFF. CDR3 bases: TGTGCCAGCAGCGACCAACAGGGTGGTAATGAAAAACTGTTTTTT.

The CDR3 is CASSRVAGAYNEQFF. The CDR3, as DNA: TGTGCCAGCAGCCGGGTAGCGGGAGCCTACAATGAGCAGTTCTTC. V is TRBV7-6 and J is TRBJ2-1; 9 positions agree with TRBD2. CDR1 is SGHVS and CDR2 is FNYEAQ in the germline V gene. CDR3 length: 15 amino acids. The V segment lost 5 bases and the J segment 2 bases; nucleotides outside the gene matches: 4.

The chain links TRBV18 to TRBJ2-3; TRBD2 agrees at 8 bases. The CDR3 totals 15 residues. V trimming: 3 bases; J trimming: 4 bases; junction bases outside the gene matches: 6. Per the germline V gene, CDR1 is KGHSH and CDR2 is LQKENI. CDR3 protein: CASSPAGGPPDTQYF. The CDR3 nucleotides are TGTGCCAGCTCACCCGCGGGAGGACCACCAGATACGCAGTATTTT. Looking up the rest from reference TRBV18 and TRBJ2-3 gives the full variable domain: NAGVMQNPRHLVRRRGQEARLRCSPMKGHSHVYWYRQLPEEGLKFMVYLQKENIIDESGMPKERFSAEFPKEGPSILRIQQVVRGDSAAYFCASSPAGGPPDTQYFGPGTRLTVL.

The chain has TRBV7-9 and TRBJ1-2, with 11 bases that match TRBD1. The CDR3 contains 15 residues. CDR1 is SEHNR, CDR2 FQNEAQ, per germline (reference sequence). V was clipped by 4 bases and J by 8 bases; unmatched bases: 9. The CDR3 protein is CASSSGQGAVEGYTF. The CDR3 DNA is TGTGCCAGCAGCTCCGGACAGGGGGCGGTTGAGGGCTACACCTTC. Drawing the rest from reference TRBV7-9 and TRBJ1-2, the complete variable domain is DTGVSQNPRHKITKRGQNVTFRCDPISEHNRLYWYRQTLGQGPEFLTYFQNEAQLEKSRLLSDRFSAERPKGSFSTLEIQRTEQGDSAMYLCASSSGQGAVEGYTFGSGTRLTVV.

This rearrangement joins TRBV28 to TRBJ2-2; weak D call: TRBD1 (6 bases). Per germline, CDR1 MDHEN and CDR2 SYDVKM. Trimming removed 5 bases from V and 13 bases from J, with 32 bases in between. This CDR3 has 18 residues. The chain's CDR3 is CASSLSQSYLRDIEGLFF. For the CDR3, the DNA is TGTGCCAGCAGTCTTTCCCAGTCTTATTTAAGGGACATCGAAGGGCTGTTTTTT.

The chain uses TRBV10-3 and TRBJ1-2; D ambiguous. The CDR3 extends over 11 amino acids. Trimming shortened V by 3 bases and J by 11 bases, and 10 bases separated the two germline ends. CDR1 and CDR2 from the germline V gene are ENHRY and SYGVKD. In nucleotides, the CDR3 is TGTGCCATCAGTGATCCGGGCCCGTACACCTTC. Residues: CAISDPGPYTF.

With respect to this clone: The same CDR3 arises from other DNA sequences in this sample as well. The gene calls are TRBV7-2 and TRBJ2-7; weak D call: TRBD2 (5 bases). Germline V gene lookup returns CDR1 SGHTA and CDR2 FQGNSA. The V end was cut by 0 bases, the J end by 3 bases, with 9 bases between. The CDR3 is 14 amino acids. The CDR3 here is CASSLAGVVYEQYF. CDR3 sequence (DNA): TGTGCCAGCAGCTTAGCGGGAGTCGTCTACGAGCAGTACTTC. Complete variable domain (other parts from reference TRBV7-2 and TRBJ2-7): GAGVSQSPSNKVTEKGKDVELRCDPISGHTALYWYRQSLGQGLEFLIYFQGNSAPDKSGLPSDRFSAERTGGSVSTLTIQRTQQEDSAVYLCASSLAGVVYEQYFGPGTRLTVT.

The J gene is TRBJ1-3, the V gene TRBV5-4; no definite D call. With 3 bases removed from V and 0 bases from J, the gap between germline ends came to 10 bases. The CDR3 extends over 15 amino acids. Germline V gene data show CDR1 as SGHNT and CDR2 as YYREEE (reference sequence). CDR3 in amino acids: CASSSKTTSGNTIYF. The CDR3 bases are TGTGCCAGCAGCTCAAAGACAACCTCTGGAAACACCATATATTTT.

The chain joins TRBV6-5 to TRBJ1-2; possibly TRBD1 for D (5 bases). This CDR3 comprises 15 residues. The V and J ends lost 6 bases and 6 bases respectively, with 20 bases between them. The germline V gene encodes CDR1 MNHEY and CDR2 SVGAGI. The CDR3: CASRGVDAGRNGYTF. In DNA form, the CDR3 reads TGTGCCAGCAGAGGGGTGGACGCCGGCAGGAATGGCTACACCTTC.

The chain has TRBV5-1 and TRBJ2-7, with 7 bases identical to TRBD2. CDR3 length: 14 residues. Per germline, CDR1 SGHRS and CDR2 YFSETQ. J gave up 5 bases and V 4 bases, and 9 bases lay outside the gene matches. Here the CDR3 reads CASSEGLVPHEQYF. The CDR3 DNA follows: TGCGCCAGCAGCGAAGGACTAGTTCCCCACGAGCAGTACTTC. Full variable domain (rest looked up from reference TRBV5-1 and TRBJ2-7): KAGVTQTPRYLIKTRGQQVTLSCSPISGHRSVSWYQQTPGQGLQFLFEYFSETQRNKGNFPGRFSGRQFSNSRSEMNVSTLELGDSALYLCASSEGLVPHEQYFGPGTRLTVT.

The J gene is TRBJ1-3, the V gene TRBV20-1; D remains ambiguous. In germline, CDR1 is DFQATT, CDR2 SNEGSKA (reference sequence). V was cut by 2 bases and J by 2 bases, with 1 base left in between. The CDR3 has 11 amino acids. The CDR3 here is CSARPGNTIYF. CDR3 nucleotide sequence: TGCAGTGCTAGACCTGGAAACACCATATATTTT.